The 31 T cell receptor beta chains presented below share a single source sample, sequenced in a study of regulatory and conventional T cells in RAG deficiency. Method: immunoSEQ multiplex PCR; TCRdb's copy keeps in-frame clones and lacks some. This table has about 9,500 clones, roughly nine tenths appearing once. Blood CD4+ CD25-high CD127-low regulatory T cells supplied the genomic DNA template. These data were also reused for a study on regulatory T cells. Per that paper: The primer mix had 52 TRBV and 13 TRBJ primers.

Sequencing was carried out using Tregs sorted from blood. The receptors here all came from a human donor in good health.

In the case of this clone: The junction departs from the called germline gene at one end, perhaps through a read error. This sequence joins TRBV7-7 and TRBJ1-1; D is undetermined. The CDR3 consists of 13 residues. Germline V lookup: CDR1 SSHAT, CDR2 FNYEAQ (reference sequence). The CDR3 region is CASSRQRDTEAFF. CDR3 DNA sequence: TGTGCTAGCAGCCGGCAACGGGACACTGAAGCTTTCTTT.

The chain has TRBV5-1 and TRBJ2-2; D gene ambiguous. Trimming pared 1 base from V and 2 bases from J, leaving 15 bases between. This CDR3 comprises 17 residues. Looked up from germline, CDR1 is SGHRS and CDR2 is YFSETQ. DNA for the CDR3: TGCGCCAGCAGCTTGCGGTCCGCCGGGTTAAACACCGGGGAGCTGTTTTTT. Its protein product is CASSLRSAGLNTGELFF.

The gene calls are TRBV11-2 and TRBJ1-5; D is unclear. The V end lost 1 base, the J end lost 3 bases, and 7 bases lay between the germline ends. The germline V gene has CDR1 SGHAT and CDR2 FQNNGV. The CDR3 has 14 residues. The CDR3 DNA sequence: TGTGCCAGCAGCTTAGGGGTCCCCAATCAGCCCCAGCATTTT. Translated: CASSLGVPNQPQHF.

This clone was found a few times. CDR3 residues: CASSLVGFGYTF. CDR3 nucleotide sequence: TGTGCCAGCAGCTTAGTCGGCTTCGGCTACACCTTC. The chain combines TRBV7-9 with TRBJ1-2, with D uncertain. Per germline, CDR1 SEHNR and CDR2 FQNEAQ (reference sequence). This CDR3 has 12 residues. V was clipped by 1 base and J by 8 bases, with 8 bases between them. The complete variable domain, with remaining parts taken from reference TRBV7-9 and TRBJ1-2, reads DTGVSQNPRHKITKRGQNVTFRCDPISEHNRLYWYRQTLGQGPEFLTYFQNEAQLEKSRLLSDRFSAERPKGSFSTLEIQRTEQGDSAMYLCASSLVGFGYTFGSGTRLTVV.

The chain combines TRBV5-1 with TRBJ2-6; TRBD1 matches at 7 bases. Looked up from germline, CDR1 is SGHRS and CDR2 is YFSETQ. Trimming took 1 base from V and 0 from J; bases not matched to a gene: 7. The CDR3 runs 18 residues. In DNA form, the CDR3 reads TGCGCCAGCAGCTTGATGGCGACAGGGAGCTCTGGGGCCAACGTCCTGACTTTC. It encodes CASSLMATGSSGANVLTF.

The V gene is TRBV6-5, the J gene TRBJ2-7; a weak D match, TRBD2 (6 bases). CDR1 and CDR2 (germline): MNHEY, SVGAGI. The V and J ends lost 6 bases and 2 bases respectively, with 17 bases between them. This CDR3 region has 15 residues. The CDR3 DNA sequence: TGTGCCAGCAGATTGAGCGGGTTGGGAGCCTACGAGCAGTACTTC. This encodes CASRLSGLGAYEQYF.

The chain recombines TRBV18 with TRBJ1-5; D remains unclear. Germline CDR1 KGHSH, CDR2 LQKENI. The CDR3 length is 16 residues. V gave up 3 bases and J gave up 0 bases, with 12 bases separating them. CDR3 sequence reads: CASSPPEGFSNQPQHF. The CDR3 DNA reads TGTGCCAGCTCACCTCCAGAAGGTTTTAGCAATCAGCCCCAGCATTTT. Based on the CDR3 plus reference TRBV18 and TRBJ1-5, the full variable domain is NAGVMQNPRHLVRRRGQEARLRCSPMKGHSHVYWYRQLPEEGLKFMVYLQKENIIDESGMPKERFSAEFPKEGPSILRIQQVVRGDSAAYFCASSPPEGFSNQPQHFGDGTRLSIL.

CDR3 sequence reads: CASSLGGKLINYGYTF. Here the CDR3 DNA reads TGTGCCAGCAGCTTAGGAGGGAAGCTGATTAACTATGGCTACACCTTC. The chain recombines TRBV11-2 with TRBJ1-2; D not certain. CDR3 length: 16 amino acids. V lost 1 base and J lost 1, with 13 bases in between. Per germline, CDR1 SGHAT and CDR2 FQNNGV.

The rearrangement joins TRBV5-1 to TRBJ2-5; 10 bases align to TRBD1. The J call may be faulty, since TRBJ2-7 better matches the DNA end. The CDR3 has 14 residues. Per the germline V gene, CDR1 is SGHRS and CDR2 is YFSETQ. Here the CDR3 reads CASSEDRGKDEQYF. CDR3 DNA: TGCGCCAGCAGTGAGGACAGGGGGAAAGACGAGCAGTACTTC.

Remarks on this clone: Mismatch with germline at one junction end may stem from a read error. The genes are TRBV6-9 and TRBJ2-7, with D possibly being TRBD1 or TRBD2 (5 bases each). This CDR3 contains 12 residues. The germline gives CDR1 MNHGY, CDR2 SVAAGI. The CDR3 coding sequence is TGTGCCAGCAGTTACTCTCCGGGACGCAGTAACTTC. Encoded protein: CASSYSPGRSNF.

A word on this clone: This CDR3 is also generated by other DNA sequences in the sample. The chain's CDR3 is CASRSSGGNEQFF. The CDR3 DNA reads TGTGCCAGCAGGAGTAGCGGGGGCAATGAGCAGTTCTTC. The rearrangement links TRBV7-3 to TRBJ2-1; TRBD2 agrees at 9 bases. Germline-derived CDR1 and CDR2 are SGHTA and FQGTGA. With 6 bases clipped from V and 6 bases from J, the junction kept 3 bases outside the gene matches. This CDR3 is 13 amino acids long.

The chain joins TRBV29-1 to TRBJ1-5; TRBD1 is a possible D gene (5 bases). There are 13 residues in the CDR3. With 4 bases removed from V and 1 base from J, the gap between germline ends came to 8 bases. Germline V lookup: CDR1 SQVTM, CDR2 ANQGSEA. DNA of the CDR3: TGCAGCGTTGTCTGGGGGAGCAATCAGCCCCAGCATTTT. Amino acids: CSVVWGSNQPQHF.

The chain employs TRBV7-3 and TRBJ2-2; perhaps TRBD2 as D (5 bases). The V gene lost 7 bases and the J gene lost 2 bases, with 14 bases spanning the gap. The CDR3 has 15 amino acids. CDR1 and CDR2 (germline): SGHTA, FQGTGA. This CDR3 reads CASTISGANTGELFF. The DNA of the CDR3 is TGTGCCAGCACCATAAGCGGCGCAAACACCGGGGAGCTGTTTTTT.

The gene calls are TRBV29-1 and TRBJ2-1; D might be TRBD1 (7 bases). Germline loops: CDR1 SQVTM, CDR2 ANQGSEA. The CDR3 covers 17 residues. V lost 5 bases, J lost 7 bases, and 27 bases lay in between. The CDR3 is CSVSGHLRGAYQNEQFF. The CDR3 DNA sequence: TGCAGCGTTAGCGGCCACCTCAGGGGGGCCTACCAGAATGAGCAGTTCTTC.

V and J are TRBV5-4 and TRBJ1-2; 7 nucleotides align to TRBD1. CDR3 length equals 14 residues. After removal of 5 bases from V and 4 bases from J, the junction contained 8 bases not matched to a gene. Germline V gene sequence: CDR1 SGHNT, CDR2 YYREEE (reference sequence). The CDR3 reads CASRPQTGTYGYTF. The CDR3, as DNA: TGTGCCAGCAGACCTCAGACAGGGACCTATGGCTACACCTTC.

The V gene is TRBV5-8, the J gene TRBJ2-2; TRBD1 matches 8 bases. V was clipped by 4 bases and J by 4 bases; unmatched bases: 6. The CDR3 spans 15 residues. Germline V gene sequence: CDR1 SGHTS, CDR2 YDEGEE. CDR3 region: CASSAGTGPTGELFF. The CDR3 DNA reads TGTGCCAGCAGCGCCGGGACAGGACCCACCGGGGAGCTGTTTTTT.

This sequence joins TRBV6-1 and TRBJ2-5; D remains unclear. The CDR3 sequence is 16 residues long. The germline gives CDR1 MNHNS, CDR2 SASEGT. V dropped 2 bases and J dropped 4 bases, with 17 bases sitting between them. The DNA of the CDR3 is TGTGCCAGCAGTGAAAGAGCCGGTTACCACCCAGAGACCCAGTACTTC. It specifies CASSERAGYHPETQYF.

In the case of this clone: The junction departs from the called germline gene at one end, perhaps through a read error. The CDR3 region is CAGSRRTSGRTDTQYF. The CDR3 DNA sequence: TGTGCCGGCAGCCGCCGGACTAGCGGACGCACAGATACGCAGTATTTT. The chain links TRBV7-6 to TRBJ2-3; 10 bases agree with TRBD2. The CDR3 covers 16 residues. Germline V gene lookup returns CDR1 SGHVS and CDR2 FNYEAQ.

The V and J genes are TRBV30 and TRBJ1-5; D ambiguous. This CDR3 has 14 amino acids. In germline, CDR1 is GTSNPN, CDR2 SVGIG (reference sequence). With 0 bases removed from V and 1 base from J, the gap between germline ends came to 7 bases. The CDR3 here is CAWSVGPSNQPQHF. CDR3 nucleotides: TGTGCCTGGAGTGTTGGACCAAGCAATCAGCCCCAGCATTTT.

This clone was seen a handful of times. The rearrangement uses TRBV7-3 and TRBJ1-2, with TRBD1 identical over 7 bases. The germline V gene encodes CDR1 SGHTA and CDR2 FQGTGA. The CDR3 spans 15 residues. Germline trimming cut 5 bases from V and 8 bases from J; bases unmatched to any gene: 14. CDR3: CASSNLGQEFSGYTF. CDR3 DNA sequence: TGTGCCAGCAGCAACCTCGGACAGGAATTTAGCGGCTACACCTTC.

Of note for this clone: One end of the junction fails to match germline, which may point to a read error. This sample includes further DNA sequences coding for the same CDR3. V gene TRBV19 combines with J gene TRBJ1-4; D possibly corresponds to TRBD1 (6 bases). The CDR3 sequence is 16 residues long. Germline lookup yields CDR1 LNHDA and CDR2 SQIVND (reference sequence). CDR3 nucleotide sequence: TGTGCCAGTAGTATAGCGGGACACGCAACTAATGAAAAACTGTTTTTC. Encoded protein: CASSIAGHATNEKLFF.

The chain couples TRBV6-6 to TRBJ1-5; 7 bases map to TRBD1. The V gene's germline CDR1 is MNHNY and CDR2 SVGAGI (reference sequence). After removal of 5 bases from V and 5 bases from J, the junction contained 9 bases not matched to a gene. This CDR3 contains 15 residues. The CDR3 DNA reads TGTGCCAGCAGTATGCCGGGACAGAGGGATCAGCCCCAGCATTTT. This translates into CASSMPGQRDQPQHF.

This CDR3 is CASSLDQNTQYF. CDR3 coding DNA: TGTGCCAGCAGCTTGGATCAGAATACGCAGTATTTT. The chain couples TRBV7-3 to TRBJ2-3; D is ambiguous. CDR3 length equals 12 residues. The germline V gene has CDR1 SGHTA and CDR2 FQGTGA. The V end was cut by 3 bases, the J end by 7 bases, with 8 bases between. Filled out from reference TRBV7-3 and TRBJ2-3, the complete variable domain reads GAGVSQTPSNKVTEKGKYVELRCDPISGHTALYWYRQSLGQGPEFLIYFQGTGAADDSGLPNDRFFAVRPEGSVSTLKIQRTERGDSAVYLCASSLDQNTQYFGPGTRLTVL.

This clone was counted once. The chain uses TRBV6-5 and TRBJ2-3, with 9 bases aligning to TRBD1. This CDR3 is built from 15 residues. Losses at the gene ends were 7 bases for V and 3 bases for J; bases not matched to a gene: 8. Germline lookup yields CDR1 MNHEY and CDR2 SVGAGI. CDR3 nucleotide sequence: TGTGCCAGCACTCGACAGGGGGGCGGTACAGATACGCAGTATTTT. Residues: CASTRQGGGTDTQYF.

The rearrangement links TRBV2 to TRBJ1-6; TRBD1 matches 7 bases. V was clipped by 4 bases and J by 6 bases; unmatched bases: 9. This CDR3 is built from 16 residues. Per germline, CDR1 SNHLY and CDR2 FYNNEI. This CDR3 reads CASSVSSGTVNSPLHF. The CDR3, as DNA: TGTGCCAGCAGTGTTTCCTCCGGGACAGTTAATTCACCCCTCCACTTT. Variable domain in full (rest from reference TRBV2 and TRBJ1-6): EPEVTQTPSHQVTQMGQEVILRCVPISNHLYFYWYRQILGQKVEFLVSFYNNEISEKSEIFDDQFSVERPDGSNFTLKIRSTKLEDSAMYFCASSVSSGTVNSPLHFGNGTRLTVT.

This clone came up once. CDR3: CASSLSRLAGNTIYF. For the CDR3, the DNA is TGTGCCAGCAGTTTATCCAGGTTGGCCGGAAACACCATATATTTT. The gene calls are TRBV28 and TRBJ1-3; D gene unclear. V lost 1 base, J lost 4 bases, and 11 bases lay in between. The CDR3 extends over 15 amino acids. Germline loops: CDR1 MDHEN, CDR2 SYDVKM.

The count of this clone is one. This sequence joins TRBV6-5 and TRBJ2-7; TRBD2 matches 9 bases. This CDR3 contains 15 residues. From germline, CDR1 is MNHEY and CDR2 SVGAGI. V lost 6 bases and J lost 7; bases outside the gene matches: 13. The DNA of the CDR3 is TGTGCCAGCAGCCTACGACTAGCGGATGGCATGGAGCAGTACTTC. It yields the protein CASSLRLADGMEQYF.

This sequence joins TRBV5-6 and TRBJ1-6; the match to TRBD1 covers 12 bases. The V gene's germline CDR1 is SGHDT and CDR2 YYEEEE. The V segment lost 0 bases and the J segment 8 bases; nucleotides outside the gene matches: 3. The length of the CDR3 is 16 residues. The CDR3 region is CASSLAGTGGHSPLHF. DNA of the CDR3: TGTGCCAGCAGCTTGGCTGGGACAGGGGGCCATTCACCCCTCCACTTT.

The rearrangement uses TRBV29-1 and TRBJ1-3, with 7 bases identical to TRBD1. The germline V gene has CDR1 SQVTM and CDR2 ANQGSEA. With 7 bases clipped from V and 4 bases from J, the junction kept 10 bases outside the gene matches. The CDR3 is made up of 14 amino acids. Written as DNA, the CDR3 is TGCAGCGCATTTAAGGGGGCGGGAGGAAACACCATATATTTT. Its protein is CSAFKGAGGNTIYF.

This chain links TRBV9 with TRBJ1-2, with unresolved D. With 0 bases removed from V and 7 bases from J, the gap between germline ends came to 13 bases. This CDR3 comprises 14 residues. The V gene's germline CDR1 is SGDLS and CDR2 YYNGEE. For the CDR3, the DNA is TGTGCCAGCAGCGTAGATTCAGCTTGGCGTGGCTACACCTTC. It specifies CASSVDSAWRGYTF.

This clone was seen a few times. The chain links TRBV18 to TRBJ2-5, with D possibly being TRBD1 (5 bases). V lost 3 bases and J lost 2, with 22 bases in between. Per the germline V gene, CDR1 is KGHSH and CDR2 is LQKENI. This CDR3 contains 18 residues. This CDR3 reads CASSPPQGIRRGQETQYF. The CDR3 DNA reads as TGTGCCAGCTCACCGCCGCAGGGAATCCGCCGCGGACAAGAGACCCAGTACTTC. Complete variable domain (other parts from reference TRBV18 and TRBJ2-5): NAGVMQNPRHLVRRRGQEARLRCSPMKGHSHVYWYRQLPEEGLKFMVYLQKENIIDESGMPKERFSAEFPKEGPSILRIQQVVRGDSAAYFCASSPPQGIRRGQETQYFGPGTRLLVL.